These 26 T cell receptor beta chains originate from one sample sequenced in a study of T cells in Graves' hyperthyroidism and ophthalmopathy. Amplified TCR beta CDR3 regions came from RNA transcripts. TCR CDR3 underwent first-round RT-PCR with the HTBI primer set. TCRdb passed the multiplex PCR reads through MiXCR, listing each CDR3 protein once. This table holds 380,000 or so distinct CDR3 sequences, approximately 15% found once. Sequenced sample: blood. The receptors here all came from a woman under 40 with Graves' hyperthyroidism.

The chain is built from TRBV30 and TRBJ2-7; weak D call: TRBD2 (6 bases). The CDR3 length is 15 residues. Germline lookup yields CDR1 GTSNPN and CDR2 SVGIG (reference sequence). Trimming took 0 bases from V and 5 from J, leaving 17 bases between them. The CDR3 DNA sequence: TGTGCCTGGAGTGTACTGTCAGGAGGGAAAGACGAGCAGTACTTC. It yields the protein CAWSVLSGGKDEQYF.

This clonotype was observed many times. The gene calls are TRBV28 and TRBJ2-1; 10 bases map to TRBD2. The germline V gene encodes CDR1 MDHEN and CDR2 SYDVKM. With 5 bases clipped from V and 0 bases from J, the junction kept 4 bases outside the gene matches. This CDR3 has 16 amino acids. CDR3 DNA: TGTGCCAGCAGTCCGGGACTAGCGAGCTCCTACAATGAGCAGTTCTTC. Encoded protein: CASSPGLASSYNEQFF.

Only a few counts were recorded for this clonotype. V and J are TRBV20-1 and TRBJ2-7, with 8 positions matching TRBD2. Germline CDR1 and CDR2: DFQATT and SNEGSKA (reference sequence). This CDR3 is 17 amino acids long. The junction had 11 bases not matched to a gene; V was cut back by 1 base and J by 0 bases. CDR3 region: CSARGGREASTSYEQYF. The DNA of the CDR3 is TGCAGTGCTAGAGGGGGGCGGGAGGCTTCCACCTCCTACGAGCAGTACTTC.

The genes are TRBV15 and TRBJ2-2, with D possibly matching TRBD2 (6 bases). Deletions cut 5 bases from V and 4 bases from J, with 11 bases between. The CDR3 extends over 14 amino acids. Per the germline V gene, CDR1 is LNHNV and CDR2 is YYDKDF (reference sequence). This chain's CDR3 is CATSQTGGTGELFF. The CDR3 DNA reads as TGTGCCACCAGCCAAACCGGGGGCACCGGGGAGCTGTTTTTT.

This clonotype came up many times. This chain uses TRBV28 with TRBJ1-3; maybe TRBD1 (6 bases). The CDR3 is 17 amino acids. V was clipped by 1 base and J by 3 bases, with 16 bases between them. Germline V CDR1 and CDR2: MDHEN, SYDVKM. The CDR3, as DNA: TGTGCCAGCAGTTTATCGATAGGGGGGGCTGTTGGAAACACCATATATTTT. As protein: CASSLSIGGAVGNTIYF.

At least ten counts were recorded for this clonotype. V gene TRBV10-2 combines with J gene TRBJ1-2; tentatively, D is TRBD1 (6 bases). The CDR3 is 15 amino acids. Germline CDR1 is WSHSY and CDR2 is SAAADI. Trimming took 0 bases from V and 2 from J, leaving 10 bases between them. The CDR3 here is CASSESRTGNYGYTF. DNA of the CDR3: TGCGCCAGCAGTGAGTCCCGAACAGGGAACTATGGCTACACCTTC.

This clonotype has at least ten counts. This chain links TRBV12-3 or TRBV12-4 with TRBJ2-3; tentatively, D is TRBD2 (6 bases). This CDR3 has 12 amino acids. This CDR3 is CAGGDSTDTQYF. The CDR3 DNA reads as TGTGCAGGCGGGGATAGCACAGATACGCAGTATTTT.

This clonotype is medium-sized. The chain has TRBV6-4 and TRBJ2-2; TRBD2 matches at 10 bases. Germline V gives CDR1 MRHNA, CDR2 SNTAGT. The CDR3 runs 17 residues. With V trimmed by 0 bases and J by 6 bases, 7 bases remained unmatched. The CDR3 spells CASSDSPSSGSSGELFF. CDR3 bases: TGTGCCAGCAGTGACTCCCCGTCTAGCGGGAGCTCCGGGGAGCTGTTTTTT.

This clonotype was observed many times. The chain joins TRBV5-6 to TRBJ2-3, with 14 positions matching TRBD2. Trimming removed 4 bases from V and 5 bases from J; junction bases left unmatched: 12. The CDR3 contains 18 residues. Germline lookup yields CDR1 SGHDT and CDR2 YYEEEE. This chain's CDR3 is CASSETSGRARGIDTQYF. CDR3 coding DNA: TGTGCCAGCAGCGAGACTAGCGGGAGGGCCAGGGGAATAGATACGCAGTATTTT.

At least ten counts were recorded for this clonotype. The V gene is TRBV7-2, the J gene TRBJ2-3; D gene ambiguous. CDR3 size: 13 residues. CDR1 and CDR2 from the germline V gene are SGHTA and FQGNSA. Trimming stripped 5 bases from V and 5 bases from J, with 11 bases between. The CDR3 here is CASSPERGDTQYF. The CDR3 DNA follows: TGTGCCAGCAGCCCCGAACGAGGAGATACGCAGTATTTT.

This clonotype was recorded at least ten times. The chain employs TRBV28 and TRBJ2-7; 10 nucleotides match TRBD2. This CDR3 is built from 18 residues. The germline V gene has CDR1 MDHEN and CDR2 SYDVKM. The trim removed 6 bases at V and 4 bases at J, leaving 18 bases unmatched. CDR3 amino acids: CASSQAASGRSVWYEQYF. CDR3 nucleotide sequence: TGTGCCAGCAGCCAAGCCGCTAGCGGGAGATCTGTGTGGTACGAGCAGTACTTC.

This clonotype turned up a few times. The genes are TRBV24-1 and TRBJ2-2, with TRBD1 identical over 7 bases. Trimming at V came to 4 bases and at J to 2 bases, leaving 6 bases not matched to a gene. Germline values: CDR1 KGHDR, CDR2 SFDVKD. The CDR3 spans 16 residues. The CDR3 coding sequence is TGTGCCACCAGTGACAAAGGGACAGCTAACACCGGGGAGCTGTTTTTT. Protein: CATSDKGTANTGELFF.

This clonotype was counted a few times. The chain joins TRBV5-1 to TRBJ2-1; possibly TRBD1 for D (5 bases). Germline V gene sequence: CDR1 SGHRS, CDR2 YFSETQ. The CDR3 is 14 amino acids. The ends were cut back, 4 bases at V and 6 bases at J, with 14 bases in the middle. The CDR3 bases are TGCGCCAGCAGCCCATACGAAAGGGGCAATGAGCAGTTCTTC. The encoded protein is CASSPYERGNEQFF. Complete variable domain (other parts from reference TRBV5-1 and TRBJ2-1): KAGVTQTPRYLIKTRGQQVTLSCSPISGHRSVSWYQQTPGQGLQFLFEYFSETQRNKGNFPGRFSGRQFSNSRSEMNVSTLELGDSALYLCASSPYERGNEQFFGPGTRLTVL.

This clonotype has just a few counts. The gene calls are TRBV18 and TRBJ2-3; TRBD1 might be the D (5 bases). The CDR3 has 16 amino acids. The germline V gene encodes CDR1 KGHSH and CDR2 LQKENI. Trimming pared 3 bases from V and 7 bases from J, leaving 20 bases between. CDR3 bases: TGTGCCAGCTCACCTATGCAGGACATATCCGACTATACGCAGTATTTT. Translating it yields CASSPMQDISDYTQYF.

This clonotype was observed a handful of times. This chain connects TRBV4-3 to TRBJ1-1, with 8 bases identical to TRBD1. The germline CDR1 and CDR2 sequences are LGHNA and YSLEER. The CDR3 runs 15 residues. The junction had 10 bases not matched to a gene; V was cut back by 5 bases and J by 5 bases. CDR3: CASSVQTGAETEAFF. Here the CDR3 DNA reads TGCGCCAGCAGCGTACAGACAGGGGCCGAAACTGAAGCTTTCTTT.

The chain employs TRBV19 and TRBJ2-3; TRBD2 aligns across 14 bases. CDR1 is LNHDA and CDR2 is SQIVND in the germline V gene (reference sequence). Trimming removed 3 bases from V and 6 bases from J; junction bases left unmatched: 8. The length of the CDR3 is 17 residues. The CDR3 loop is CASSITGTSGSGDTQYF. DNA of the CDR3: TGTGCCAGTAGTATCACCGGGACTAGCGGGAGTGGCGATACGCAGTATTTT.

This clonotype was seen a handful of times. V usage is TRBV2 and J usage is TRBJ2-1, with 12 bases that match TRBD2. In germline, CDR1 is SNHLY, CDR2 FYNNEI. The CDR3 runs 16 residues. The junction had 6 bases not matched to a gene; V was cut back by 1 base and J by 8 bases. CDR3 coding DNA: TGTGCCAGCAGTGAAGTCCGACTAGCGGGAGCTCATGAGCAGTTCTTC. Protein sequence: CASSEVRLAGAHEQFF. Full variable domain (missing parts from reference TRBV2 and TRBJ2-1): EPEVTQTPSHQVTQMGQEVILRCVPISNHLYFYWYRQILGQKVEFLVSFYNNEISEKSEIFDDQFSVERPDGSNFTLKIRSTKLEDSAMYFCASSEVRLAGAHEQFFGPGTRLTVL.

The chain combines TRBV6-5 with TRBJ2-2; D is undetermined. Trimming removed 2 bases at V and 8 bases at J, with 12 bases between. The CDR3 has 14 residues. The germline V gene has CDR1 MNHEY and CDR2 SVGAGI. CDR3 nucleotides: TGTGCCAGCAGTTACGAGCCGGTGTCTGGGGAGCTGTTTTTT. It yields the protein CASSYEPVSGELFF.

With regard to this clonotype: Just one base apart from a much larger clone, this may be a read error. V and J are TRBV7-2 and TRBJ2-5; 14 positions agree with TRBD2. CDR1 and CDR2 from the germline V gene are SGHTA and FQGNSA. The CDR3 sequence is 16 residues long. CDR3 amino acids: CAGSSRLAGGVETQYF. The DNA for the CDR3 is TGTGCCGGCAGCTCAAGACTAGCGGGAGGGGTAGAGACCCAGTACTTC.

Only a few counts were recorded for this clonotype. This chain links TRBV14 with TRBJ2-4, with unresolved D. The CDR3 covers 14 residues. Trimming took off 0 bases at V and 6 bases at J, with 9 bases between the two ends. Germline V CDR1 and CDR2: SGHDN, FVKESK. Here the CDR3 reads CASSQERSTNIQYF. The CDR3 DNA reads as TGTGCCAGCAGCCAAGAGAGGTCAACAAACATTCAGTACTTC.

This clonotype occurred once. The chain combines TRBV4-2 with TRBJ1-3; 9 bases agree with TRBD1. V lost 0 bases and J lost 3; bases outside the gene matches: 9. Germline-derived CDR1 and CDR2 are LGHNA and YNFKEQ. CDR3 size: 18 residues. The CDR3 DNA reads TGTGCCAGCAGCCAAGAACCGGGACAGGGTTTTTATGGAAACACCATATATTTT. Translation: CASSQEPGQGFYGNTIYF.

This sequence joins TRBV28 and TRBJ1-1; D call uncertain. Germline CDR1 reads MDHEN; CDR2 reads SYDVKM. Trimming left V 8 bases short and J 11 bases short, with 15 bases between. This CDR3 comprises 11 residues. The CDR3 DNA reads TGTGCCAGCTGCCTAGCCGGGGAGGCTTTCTTT. It specifies CASCLAGEAFF.

The sample holds many counts of this clonotype. The gene calls are TRBV3-1 and TRBJ1-1; weak D call: TRBD1 (5 bases). The CDR3 loop spans 17 amino acids. V was trimmed by 4 bases and J by 0 bases, leaving 18 bases between them. Per germline, CDR1 LGHDT and CDR2 YNNKEL (reference sequence). Here the CDR3 DNA reads TGTGCCAGCAGCCCCCGGGCGGGGGGGAACATGAACACTGAAGCTTTCTTT. Translation gives CASSPRAGGNMNTEAFF.

The table lists this clonotype with many counts. This chain joins TRBV28 and TRBJ2-1; 11 bases are shared with TRBD1. V was pared by 7 bases and J by 9 bases, with 8 bases of the junction left unmatched. The CDR3 is made up of 14 amino acids. Germline V gene lookup returns CDR1 MDHEN and CDR2 SYDVKM. CDR3 protein: CASTWDRGYGEQFF. CDR3 in DNA: TGTGCCAGCACCTGGGACAGGGGGTATGGTGAGCAGTTCTTC.

This clonotype was detected many times. The chain's CDR3 is CATDERSGLGYGYTF. For the CDR3, the DNA is TGTGCCACCGACGAGCGTTCCGGTTTGGGCTATGGCTACACCTTC. The chain uses TRBV2 and TRBJ1-2, with D unclear. The germline gives CDR1 SNHLY, CDR2 FYNNEI. This CDR3 contains 15 residues. V shed 10 bases and J shed 4 bases, with 22 bases lying between them.

This clonotype was seen many times. This rearrangement joins TRBV30 to TRBJ1-1, with D unresolved. With 4 bases removed from V and 10 bases from J, the gap between germline ends came to 13 bases. This CDR3 contains 11 residues. CDR1 and CDR2 (germline): GTSNPN, SVGIG (reference sequence). The DNA for the CDR3 is TGTGCCTGGACCAGACCTCCGGGAGCTTTCTTT. Amino acid sequence: CAWTRPPGAFF.